The entry below describes one TCR beta chain. Profiling relied on immunoSEQ multiplex PCR, and the TCRdb table lists in-frame clones only, not all of them. The data show 80,000 to 90,000 clones, with 89% seen just once and around 2.7% held by the top ten. The source of the sample is a study of identifying expanded T cells in peripheral blood. This CDR3 spans 14 amino acids. V shed 4 bases and J 0 bases; nucleotides not matched to a gene: 3. CDR1 is LNHNV and CDR2 is YYDKDF in the germline V gene (reference sequence). The chain couples TRBV15 to TRBJ2-7; 7 nucleotides line up with TRBD1. The TCR was taken from a person aged 18-70 years in good health. The sequencing sample was made of blood. CDR3 sequence (DNA): TGTGCCACCAGCAAGGACAGGAGCTCCTACGAGCAGTACTTC. Its protein product is CATSKDRSSYEQYF. Drawing the rest from reference TRBV15 and TRBJ2-7, the complete variable domain is DAMVIQNPRYQVTQFGKPVTLSCSQTLNHNVMYWYQQKSSQAPKLLFHYYDKDFNNEADTPDNFQSRRPNTSFCFLDIRSPGLGDTAMYLCATSKDRSSYEQYFGPGTRLTVT.